This passage covers 15 T cell receptor beta chains from one sample sequenced in a study of cytomegalovirus exposure and HLA in healthy donors. Both 60 Vbeta primers and 13 Jbeta primers went into the PCR. Libraries were prepared by immunoSEQ multiplex PCR; TCRdb keeps only in-frame clonotypes and omits some of them. The sample comprises approximately 100,000 clones, roughly 10% of which are singletons, and around 4.9% rests with the top ten. The sample was PBMCs. These receptors all stem from a man aged 50-60 years in good health and CMV-seropositive.

In this sample, this clone turned up a few times. The rearrangement uses TRBV10-3 and TRBJ2-7, with D perhaps matching TRBD1 (6 bases). The germline V gene has CDR1 ENHRY and CDR2 SYGVKD. Trimming removed 9 bases from V and 3 bases from J, with 12 bases in between. The CDR3 runs 12 residues. As DNA, the CDR3 is TGTGCCATTAGGACAGCGAGCTACGAGCAGTACTTC. Protein sequence: CAIRTASYEQYF.

The sample holds a few counts of this clone. This chain connects TRBV5-5 to TRBJ1-4; 10 positions match TRBD1. Per the germline V gene, CDR1 is SGHKS and CDR2 is YYEKEE (reference sequence). Germline trimming cut 5 bases from V and 6 bases from J; bases unmatched to any gene: 4. The CDR3 sequence is 14 residues long. CDR3 loop: CASRSGQGDEKLFF. The CDR3 bases are TGTGCCAGCAGATCCGGACAGGGGGATGAAAAACTGTTTTTT. The whole variable domain, remainder taken from reference TRBV5-5 and TRBJ1-4, is DAGVTQSPTHLIKTRGQQVTLRCSPISGHKSVSWYQQVLGQGPQFIFQYYEKEERGRGNFPDRFSARQFPNYSSELNVNALLLGDSALYLCASRSGQGDEKLFFGSGTQLSVL.

The rearrangement joins TRBV29-1 to TRBJ1-2; 7 nucleotides align to TRBD1. The CDR3 runs to 13 residues. V dropped 3 bases and J dropped 7; count of bases not matched to a gene: 8. Germline values: CDR1 SQVTM, CDR2 ANQGSEA. This chain's CDR3 is CSVEPPGGFGYTF. DNA of the CDR3: TGCAGCGTTGAGCCCCCAGGGGGGTTTGGCTACACCTTC.

This clone has a handful of counts. The rearrangement uses TRBV6-6 and TRBJ1-6; 8 bases match TRBD1. J gave up 10 bases and V 5 bases, and 13 bases lay outside the gene matches. This CDR3 has 16 amino acids. The germline V gene encodes CDR1 MNHNY and CDR2 SVGAGI (reference sequence). CDR3 residues: CASSQRQGKSDSPLHF. CDR3 coding DNA: TGTGCCAGCAGTCAACGACAGGGGAAGAGTGACTCACCCCTCCACTTT.

The V and J genes are TRBV5-1 and TRBJ2-3; 7 nucleotides align to TRBD1. With V trimmed by 4 bases and J by 3 bases, 5 bases remained unmatched. From germline, CDR1 is SGHRS and CDR2 YFSETQ. CDR3 length: 14 amino acids. CDR3 region: CASSPGGNTDTQYF. Written as DNA, the CDR3 is TGCGCCAGCAGCCCAGGGGGTAATACAGATACGCAGTATTTT. The full variable domain, completed using reference TRBV5-1 and TRBJ2-3, is KAGVTQTPRYLIKTRGQQVTLSCSPISGHRSVSWYQQTPGQGLQFLFEYFSETQRNKGNFPGRFSGRQFSNSRSEMNVSTLELGDSALYLCASSPGGNTDTQYFGPGTRLTVL.

This clone was counted a few times. The rearrangement joins TRBV5-4 to TRBJ2-1; 9 nucleotides align to TRBD1. The CDR3 runs to 15 residues. Unmatched junction bases numbered 9, after V lost 3 bases and J lost 8 bases. Germline V gene data show CDR1 as SGHNT and CDR2 as YYREEE (reference sequence). This CDR3 reads CASSSQGASRYEQFF. CDR3 DNA: TGTGCCAGCAGCTCACAGGGGGCCTCTAGGTATGAGCAGTTCTTC.

This clone was seen only a few times. J is TRBJ2-7 and V is TRBV30, with D perhaps TRBD1 (5 bases). Germline assignment: CDR1 GTSNPN and CDR2 SVGIG (reference sequence). Trimming took 1 base from V and 7 from J, leaving 17 bases between them. CDR3 length equals 14 residues. The CDR3 loop reads CAWSDGQGAWEQYF. The CDR3 DNA sequence: TGTGCCTGGAGTGACGGACAAGGAGCGTGGGAGCAGTACTTC.

The chain has TRBV27 and TRBJ2-1; 13 nucleotides line up with TRBD2. CDR3 length: 14 residues. The germline V gene has CDR1 MNHEY and CDR2 SMNVEV (reference sequence). Germline trimming cut 6 bases from V and 8 bases from J; bases unmatched to any gene: 4. CDR3 residues: CASRLAGGPDEQFF. CDR3 in DNA: TGTGCCAGCAGACTAGCGGGAGGGCCCGATGAGCAGTTCTTC.

This chain connects TRBV19 to TRBJ1-3; 7 nucleotides line up with TRBD1. Germline V CDR1 and CDR2: LNHDA, SQIVND (reference sequence). This CDR3 is built from 15 residues. The V segment lost 4 bases and the J segment 0 bases; nucleotides outside the gene matches: 3. The chain's CDR3 is CASSTDRVSGNTIYF. The CDR3 DNA follows: TGTGCCAGTAGTACCGACAGGGTCTCTGGAAACACCATATATTTT.

The chain recombines TRBV11-2 with TRBJ1-1, with TRBD1 matching over 12 bases. Looked up from germline, CDR1 is SGHAT and CDR2 is FQNNGV. CDR3 size: 18 residues. V was pared by 0 bases and J by 3 bases, with 8 bases of the junction left unmatched. CDR3 sequence reads: CASSLDLGQGAPDTEAFF. CDR3 nucleotides: TGTGCCAGCAGCTTAGATCTGGGACAGGGGGCGCCGGACACTGAAGCTTTCTTT. The whole variable domain, remainder taken from reference TRBV11-2 and TRBJ1-1, is EAGVAQSPRYKIIEKRQSVAFWCNPISGHATLYWYQQILGQGPKLLIQFQNNGVVDDSQLPKDRFSAERLKGVDSTLKIQPAKLEDSAVYLCASSLDLGQGAPDTEAFFGQGTRLTVV.

The chain recombines TRBV10-3 with TRBJ2-1; 10 bases map to TRBD2. The CDR3 has 13 residues. J was trimmed by 6 bases and V by 4 bases; bases with no gene match: 0. Germline V gives CDR1 ENHRY, CDR2 SYGVKD. The CDR3 spells CAISGTSGNEQFF. The CDR3 DNA sequence: TGTGCCATCAGTGGGACTAGCGGCAATGAGCAGTTCTTC.

The chain employs TRBV28 and TRBJ2-7; 7 bases match TRBD1. Germline-derived CDR1 and CDR2 are MDHEN and SYDVKM. V shed 7 bases and J 3 bases; nucleotides not matched to a gene: 9. The CDR3 sequence is 14 residues long. Here the CDR3 reads CASTPRGLGYEQYF. DNA for the CDR3: TGTGCCAGCACTCCTAGGGGGCTGGGCTACGAGCAGTACTTC. The complete variable domain, with remaining parts taken from reference TRBV28 and TRBJ2-7, reads DVKVTQSSRYLVKRTGEKVFLECVQDMDHENMFWYRQDPGLGLRLIYFSYDVKMKEKGDIPEGYSVSREKKERFSLILESASTNQTSMYLCASTPRGLGYEQYFGPGTRLTVT.

This clone was seen more than once but under ten times. The chain carries TRBV30 and TRBJ2-3, with D tentatively TRBD2 (6 bases). V was pared by 4 bases and J by 0 bases, with 11 bases between. This CDR3 has 14 amino acids. Germline V gene data show CDR1 as GTSNPN and CDR2 as SVGIG (reference sequence). CDR3 bases: TGTGCCTGGATACCTAGCGCTAGCACAGATACGCAGTATTTT. Protein sequence: CAWIPSASTDTQYF.

This clone was observed a handful of times. The chain links TRBV4-1 to TRBJ2-7; 10 bases match TRBD1. Germline trimming cut 3 bases from V and 3 bases from J; bases unmatched to any gene: 5. The germline CDR1 and CDR2 sequences are MGHRA and YSYEKL. The CDR3 length is 15 residues. Written as DNA, the CDR3 is TGCGCCAGCAGCCATGGTAGGACAGGGGGCTACGAGCAGTACTTC. Protein: CASSHGRTGGYEQYF.

This clone was seen only a few times. This sequence joins TRBV4-2 and TRBJ2-7, with unresolved D. The CDR3 is 13 residues long. Germline V lookup: CDR1 LGHNA, CDR2 YNFKEQ. Trimming took off 1 base at V and 6 bases at J, with 10 bases between the two ends. CDR3 sequence (DNA): TGTGCCAGCAGCCAAGTGGGCGCTCCCGAGCAGTACTTC. Translated, it gives CASSQVGAPEQYF.